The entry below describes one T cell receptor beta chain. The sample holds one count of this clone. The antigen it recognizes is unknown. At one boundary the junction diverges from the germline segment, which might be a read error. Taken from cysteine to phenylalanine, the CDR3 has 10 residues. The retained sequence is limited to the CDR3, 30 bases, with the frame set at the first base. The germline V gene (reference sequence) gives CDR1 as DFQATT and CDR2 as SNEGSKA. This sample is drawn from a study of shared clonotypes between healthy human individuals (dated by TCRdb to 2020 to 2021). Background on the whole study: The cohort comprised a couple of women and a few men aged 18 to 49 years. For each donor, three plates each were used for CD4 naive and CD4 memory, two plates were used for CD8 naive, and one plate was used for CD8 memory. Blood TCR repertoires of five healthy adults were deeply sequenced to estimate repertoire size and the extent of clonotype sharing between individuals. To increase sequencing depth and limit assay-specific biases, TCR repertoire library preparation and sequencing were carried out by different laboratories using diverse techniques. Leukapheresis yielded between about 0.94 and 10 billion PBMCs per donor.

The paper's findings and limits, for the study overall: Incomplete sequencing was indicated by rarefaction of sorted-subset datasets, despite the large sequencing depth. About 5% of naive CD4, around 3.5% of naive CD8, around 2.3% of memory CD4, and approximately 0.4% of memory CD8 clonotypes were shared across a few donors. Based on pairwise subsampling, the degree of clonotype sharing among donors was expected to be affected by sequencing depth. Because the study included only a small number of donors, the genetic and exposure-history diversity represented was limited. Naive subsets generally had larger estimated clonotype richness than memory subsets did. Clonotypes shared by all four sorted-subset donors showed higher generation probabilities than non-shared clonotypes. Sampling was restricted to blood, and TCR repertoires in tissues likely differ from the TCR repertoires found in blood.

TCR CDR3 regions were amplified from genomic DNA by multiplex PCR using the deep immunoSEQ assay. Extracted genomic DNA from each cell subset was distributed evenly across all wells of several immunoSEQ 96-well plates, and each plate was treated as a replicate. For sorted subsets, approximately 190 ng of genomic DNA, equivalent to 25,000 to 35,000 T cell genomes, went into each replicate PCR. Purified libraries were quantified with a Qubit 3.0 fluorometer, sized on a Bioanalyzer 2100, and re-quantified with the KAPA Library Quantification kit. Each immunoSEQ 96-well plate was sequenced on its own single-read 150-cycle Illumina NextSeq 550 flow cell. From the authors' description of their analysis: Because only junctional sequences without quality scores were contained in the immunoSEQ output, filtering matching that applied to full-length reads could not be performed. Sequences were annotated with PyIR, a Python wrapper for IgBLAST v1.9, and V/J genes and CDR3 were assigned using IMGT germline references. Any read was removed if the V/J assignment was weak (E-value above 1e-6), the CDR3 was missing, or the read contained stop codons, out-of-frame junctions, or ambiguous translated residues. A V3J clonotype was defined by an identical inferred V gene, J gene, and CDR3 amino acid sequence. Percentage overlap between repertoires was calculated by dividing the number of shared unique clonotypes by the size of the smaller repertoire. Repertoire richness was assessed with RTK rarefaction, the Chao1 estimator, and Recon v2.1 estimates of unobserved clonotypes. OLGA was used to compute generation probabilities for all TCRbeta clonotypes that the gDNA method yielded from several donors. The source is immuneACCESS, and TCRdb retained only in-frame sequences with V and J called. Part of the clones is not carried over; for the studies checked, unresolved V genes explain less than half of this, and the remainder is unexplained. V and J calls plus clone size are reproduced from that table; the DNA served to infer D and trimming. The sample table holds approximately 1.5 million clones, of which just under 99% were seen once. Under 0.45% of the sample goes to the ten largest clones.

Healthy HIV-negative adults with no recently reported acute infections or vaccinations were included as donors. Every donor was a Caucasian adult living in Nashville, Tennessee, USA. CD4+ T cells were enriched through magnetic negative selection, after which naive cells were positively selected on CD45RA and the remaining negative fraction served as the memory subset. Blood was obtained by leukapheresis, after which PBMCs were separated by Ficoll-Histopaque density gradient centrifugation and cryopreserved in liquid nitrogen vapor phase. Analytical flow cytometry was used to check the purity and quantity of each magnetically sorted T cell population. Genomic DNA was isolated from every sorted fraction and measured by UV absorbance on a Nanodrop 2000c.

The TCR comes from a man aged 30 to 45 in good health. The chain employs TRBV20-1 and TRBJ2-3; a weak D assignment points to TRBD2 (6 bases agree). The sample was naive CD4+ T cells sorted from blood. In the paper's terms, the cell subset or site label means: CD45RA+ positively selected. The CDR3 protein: CSARRQGGVF. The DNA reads TGCAGTGCTAGACGGCAGGGCGGGGTGTTT.